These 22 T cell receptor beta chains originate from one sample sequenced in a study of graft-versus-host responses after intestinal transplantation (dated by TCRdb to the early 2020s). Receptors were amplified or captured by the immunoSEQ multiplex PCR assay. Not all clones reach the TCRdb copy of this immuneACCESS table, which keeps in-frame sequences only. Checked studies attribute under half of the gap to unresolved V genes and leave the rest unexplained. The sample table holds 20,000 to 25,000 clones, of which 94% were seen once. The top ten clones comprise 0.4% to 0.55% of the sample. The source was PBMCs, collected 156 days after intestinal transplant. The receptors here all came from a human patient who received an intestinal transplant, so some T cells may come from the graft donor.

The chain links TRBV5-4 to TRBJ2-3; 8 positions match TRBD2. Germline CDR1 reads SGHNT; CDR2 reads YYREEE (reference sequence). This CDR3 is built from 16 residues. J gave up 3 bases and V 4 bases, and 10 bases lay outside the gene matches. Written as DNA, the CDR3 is TGTGCCAGCAGCCCCATGTGGCGGGGGGAGACAGATACGCAGTATTTT. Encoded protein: CASSPMWRGETDTQYF.

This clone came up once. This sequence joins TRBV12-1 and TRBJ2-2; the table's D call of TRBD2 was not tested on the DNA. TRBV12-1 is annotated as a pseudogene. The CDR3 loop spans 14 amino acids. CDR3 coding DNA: TGTGCCAGCTACCCGGAGGGCCTAGCCGGGGAGCTGTTTTTT. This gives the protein CASYPEGLAGELFF.

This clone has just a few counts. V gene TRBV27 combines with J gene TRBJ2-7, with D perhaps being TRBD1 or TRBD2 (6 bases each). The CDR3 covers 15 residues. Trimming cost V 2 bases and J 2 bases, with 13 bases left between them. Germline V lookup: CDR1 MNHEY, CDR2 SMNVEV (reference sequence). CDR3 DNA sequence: TGTGCCAGCAGTTTAGAAGGGGGGACTCCCTACGAGCAGTACTTC. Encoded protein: CASSLEGGTPYEQYF.

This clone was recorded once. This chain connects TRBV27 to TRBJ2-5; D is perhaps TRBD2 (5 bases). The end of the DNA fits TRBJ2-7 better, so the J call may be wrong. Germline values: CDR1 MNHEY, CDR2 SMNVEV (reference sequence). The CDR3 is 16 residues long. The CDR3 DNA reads TGTGCCAGCAGTTTCTCTTCCCCTCTAGGAGGCTACGAGCAGTACTTC. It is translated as CASSFSSPLGGYEQYF.

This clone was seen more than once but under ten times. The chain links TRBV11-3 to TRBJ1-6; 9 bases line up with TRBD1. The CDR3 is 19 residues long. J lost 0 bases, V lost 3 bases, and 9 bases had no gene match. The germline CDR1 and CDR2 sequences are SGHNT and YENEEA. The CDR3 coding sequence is TGTGCCAGCAGCTTCGGGACAGGGTACGTTAGCTCCTATAATTCACCCCTCCACTTT. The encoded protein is CASSFGTGYVSSYNSPLHF.

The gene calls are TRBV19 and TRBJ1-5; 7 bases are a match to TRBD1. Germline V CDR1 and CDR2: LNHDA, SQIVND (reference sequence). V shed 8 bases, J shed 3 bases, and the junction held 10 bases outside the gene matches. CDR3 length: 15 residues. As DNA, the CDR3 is TGTGCCAGTGAACCCGGGACAGCGATCAATCAGCCCCAGCATTTT. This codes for CASEPGTAINQPQHF.

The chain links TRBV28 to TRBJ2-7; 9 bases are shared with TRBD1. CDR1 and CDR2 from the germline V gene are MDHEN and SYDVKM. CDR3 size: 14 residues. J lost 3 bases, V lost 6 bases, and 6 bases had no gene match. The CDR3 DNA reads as TGTGCCAGCAGAGCACCGGGACAGGGCTACGAGCAGTACTTC. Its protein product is CASRAPGQGYEQYF.

The CDR3 protein is CASSPVAGQSTDTQYF. The CDR3 nucleotides read TGCGCCAGCAGCCCCGTAGCGGGACAGAGCACAGATACGCAGTATTTT. The rearrangement links TRBV5-1 to TRBJ2-3; tentative D call: TRBD2 (8 bases). The CDR3 runs 16 residues. Germline loops: CDR1 SGHRS, CDR2 YFSETQ. V lost 4 bases to trimming and J lost 0 bases, with 15 bases between them.

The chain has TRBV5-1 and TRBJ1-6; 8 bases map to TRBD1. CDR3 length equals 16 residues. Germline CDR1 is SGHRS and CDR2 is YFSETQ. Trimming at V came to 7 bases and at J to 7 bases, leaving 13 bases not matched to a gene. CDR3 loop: CASSPRRGLENSPLHF. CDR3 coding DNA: TGCGCCAGCTCCCCTCGCAGGGGGCTAGAGAATTCACCCCTCCACTTT. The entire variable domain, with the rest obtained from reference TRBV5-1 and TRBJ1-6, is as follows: KAGVTQTPRYLIKTRGQQVTLSCSPISGHRSVSWYQQTPGQGLQFLFEYFSETQRNKGNFPGRFSGRQFSNSRSEMNVSTLELGDSALYLCASSPRRGLENSPLHFGNGTRLTVT.

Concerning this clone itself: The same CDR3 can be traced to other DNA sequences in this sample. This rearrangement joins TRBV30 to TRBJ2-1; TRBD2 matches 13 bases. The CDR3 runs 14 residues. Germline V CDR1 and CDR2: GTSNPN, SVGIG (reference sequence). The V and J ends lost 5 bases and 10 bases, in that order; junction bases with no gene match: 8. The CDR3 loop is CAWGGLAGAGEQFF. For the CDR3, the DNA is TGTGCCTGGGGAGGACTAGCGGGGGCGGGCGAGCAGTTCTTC.

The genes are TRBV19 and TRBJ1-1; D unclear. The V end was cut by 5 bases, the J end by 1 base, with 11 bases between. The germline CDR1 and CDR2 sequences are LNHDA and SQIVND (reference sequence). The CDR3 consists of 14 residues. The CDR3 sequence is CASSLSGGNTEAFF. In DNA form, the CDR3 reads TGTGCCAGTAGTCTTTCGGGAGGGAACACTGAAGCTTTCTTT.

CDR3 protein: CSVDPGGVDGYTF. CDR3 nucleotides: TGCAGCGTTGACCCAGGCGGTGTGGATGGCTACACCTTC. The chain carries TRBV29-1 and TRBJ1-2; D is undetermined. CDR1 SQVTM and CDR2 ANQGSEA come from the germline V gene. Deletions cut 3 bases from V and 6 bases from J, with 14 bases between. CDR3 length: 13 amino acids.

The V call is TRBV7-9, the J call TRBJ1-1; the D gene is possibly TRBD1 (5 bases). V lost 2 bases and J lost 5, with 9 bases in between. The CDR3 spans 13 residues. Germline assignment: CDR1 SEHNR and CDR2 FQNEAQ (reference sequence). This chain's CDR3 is CASSLQGGTEAFF. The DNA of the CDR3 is TGTGCCAGCAGCTTACAGGGAGGGACTGAAGCTTTCTTT.

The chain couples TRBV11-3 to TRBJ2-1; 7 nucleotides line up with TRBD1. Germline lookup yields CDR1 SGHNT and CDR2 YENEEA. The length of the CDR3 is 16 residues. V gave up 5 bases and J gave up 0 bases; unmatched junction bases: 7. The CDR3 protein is CASSRGQLSSYNEQFF. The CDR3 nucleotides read TGTGCCAGCAGCCGGGGACAGTTGAGCTCCTACAATGAGCAGTTCTTC. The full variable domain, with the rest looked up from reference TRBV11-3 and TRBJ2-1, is EAGVVQSPRYKIIEKKQPVAFWCNPISGHNTLYWYLQNLGQGPELLIRYENEEAVDDSQLPKDRFSAERLKGVDSTLKIQPAELGDSAVYLCASSRGQLSSYNEQFFGPGTRLTVL.

Here the CDR3 DNA reads TGCAGTGCTCCACCGGGCTACACCTTC. The encoded protein is CSAPPGYTF. This chain links TRBV20-1 with TRBJ1-2; unclear D gene. Trimming cost V 5 bases and J 8 bases, with 6 bases left between them. Germline CDR1 DFQATT, CDR2 SNEGSKA (reference sequence). The CDR3 runs 9 residues.

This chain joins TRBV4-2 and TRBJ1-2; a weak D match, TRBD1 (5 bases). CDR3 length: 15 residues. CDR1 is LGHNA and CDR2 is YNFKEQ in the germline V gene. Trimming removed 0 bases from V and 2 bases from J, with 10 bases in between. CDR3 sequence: CASSQDYGANYGYTF. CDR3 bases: TGTGCCAGCAGCCAAGATTACGGGGCGAACTATGGCTACACCTTC.

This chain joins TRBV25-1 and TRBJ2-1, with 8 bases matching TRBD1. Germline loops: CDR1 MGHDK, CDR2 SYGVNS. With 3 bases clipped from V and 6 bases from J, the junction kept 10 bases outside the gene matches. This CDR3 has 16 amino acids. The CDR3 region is CASSEGRGQGLNEQFF. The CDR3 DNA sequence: TGTGCCAGCAGTGAGGGTCGTGGACAGGGCCTCAATGAGCAGTTCTTC.

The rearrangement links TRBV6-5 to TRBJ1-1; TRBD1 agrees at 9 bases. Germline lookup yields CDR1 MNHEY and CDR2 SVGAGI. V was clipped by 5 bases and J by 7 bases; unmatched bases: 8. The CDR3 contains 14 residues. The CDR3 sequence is CASSAGQGLVEAFF. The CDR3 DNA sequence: TGTGCCAGCAGTGCCGGACAGGGGCTGGTTGAAGCTTTCTTT.

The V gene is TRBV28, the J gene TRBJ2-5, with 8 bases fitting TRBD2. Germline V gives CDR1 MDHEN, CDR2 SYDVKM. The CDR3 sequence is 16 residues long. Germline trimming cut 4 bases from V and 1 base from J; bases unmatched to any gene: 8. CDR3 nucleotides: TGTGCCAGCAGTTCCGGCTCGCTAGCGGGCCAAGAGACCCAGTACTTC. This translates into CASSSGSLAGQETQYF.

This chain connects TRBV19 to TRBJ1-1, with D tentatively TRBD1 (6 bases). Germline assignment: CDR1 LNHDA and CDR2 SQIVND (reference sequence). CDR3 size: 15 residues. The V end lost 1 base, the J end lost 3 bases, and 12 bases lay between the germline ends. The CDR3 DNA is TGTGCCAGTAGTATAGTAGATCAGGGGTACACTGAAGCTTTCTTT. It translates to CASSIVDQGYTEAFF.

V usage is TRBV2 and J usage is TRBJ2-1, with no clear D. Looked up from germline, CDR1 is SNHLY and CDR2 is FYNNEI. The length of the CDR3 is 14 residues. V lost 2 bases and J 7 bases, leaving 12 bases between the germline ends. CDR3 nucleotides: TGTGCCAGCAGTGAAAGGCTTAGGGAAAATGAGCAGTTCTTC. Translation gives CASSERLRENEQFF.

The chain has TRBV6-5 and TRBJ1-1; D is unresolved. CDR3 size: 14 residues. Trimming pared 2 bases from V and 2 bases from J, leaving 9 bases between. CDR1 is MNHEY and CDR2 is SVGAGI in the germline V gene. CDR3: CASSYHGPNTEAFF. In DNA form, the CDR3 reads TGTGCCAGCAGTTACCACGGCCCCAACACTGAAGCTTTCTTT.